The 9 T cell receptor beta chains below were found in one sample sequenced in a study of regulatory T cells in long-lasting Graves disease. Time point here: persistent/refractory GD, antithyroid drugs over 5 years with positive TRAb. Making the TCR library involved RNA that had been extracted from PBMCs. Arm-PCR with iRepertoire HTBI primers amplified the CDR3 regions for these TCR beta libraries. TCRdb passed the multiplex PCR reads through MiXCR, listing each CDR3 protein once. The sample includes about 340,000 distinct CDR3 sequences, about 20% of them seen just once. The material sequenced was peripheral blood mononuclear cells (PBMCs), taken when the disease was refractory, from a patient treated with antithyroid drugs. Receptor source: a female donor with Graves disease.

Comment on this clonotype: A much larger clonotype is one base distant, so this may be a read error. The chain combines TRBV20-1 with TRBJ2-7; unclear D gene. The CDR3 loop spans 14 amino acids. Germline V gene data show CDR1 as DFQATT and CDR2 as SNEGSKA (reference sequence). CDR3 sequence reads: CGARDSQRTYEQYF. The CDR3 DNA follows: TGCGGTGCTAGAGATTCCCAGAGGACCTACGAGCAGTACTTC.

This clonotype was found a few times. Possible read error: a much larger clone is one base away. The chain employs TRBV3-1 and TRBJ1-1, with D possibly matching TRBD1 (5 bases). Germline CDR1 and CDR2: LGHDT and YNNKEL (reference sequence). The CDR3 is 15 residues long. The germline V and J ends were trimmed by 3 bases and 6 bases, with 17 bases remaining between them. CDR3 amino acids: CASSQGLAPSAEAFF. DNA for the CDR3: TGTGCCAGCAGCCAGGGACTGGCACCGAGCGCTGAAGCTTTCTTT.

CDR3 DNA sequence: TGTGCCATCAGGGCGACAGGAGTCAATAATTCACCCCTCCACTTT. Its translation: CAIRATGVNNSPLHF. This chain connects TRBV10-3 to TRBJ1-6; tentative D call: TRBD1 (6 bases). Trimming removed 6 bases at V and 5 bases at J, with 14 bases between. Germline loops: CDR1 ENHRY, CDR2 SYGVKD. The CDR3 has 15 residues.

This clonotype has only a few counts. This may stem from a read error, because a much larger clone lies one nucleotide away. This CDR3 reads CATSDSSRGYGHTF. CDR3 nucleotide sequence: TGTGCCACCAGTGATTCGTCGAGGGGCTATGGCCACACCTTC. This chain connects TRBV24-1 to TRBJ1-2; possible D gene TRBD1, 5 bases. CDR3 length equals 14 residues. Per the germline V gene, CDR1 is KGHDR and CDR2 is SFDVKD.

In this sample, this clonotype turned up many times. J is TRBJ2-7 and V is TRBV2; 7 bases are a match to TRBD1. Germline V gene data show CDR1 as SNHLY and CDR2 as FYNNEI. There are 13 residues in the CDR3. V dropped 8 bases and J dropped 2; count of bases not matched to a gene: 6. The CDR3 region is CASGWTGTYEQYF. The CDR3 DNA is TGTGCCAGCGGGTGGACAGGAACCTACGAGCAGTACTTC.

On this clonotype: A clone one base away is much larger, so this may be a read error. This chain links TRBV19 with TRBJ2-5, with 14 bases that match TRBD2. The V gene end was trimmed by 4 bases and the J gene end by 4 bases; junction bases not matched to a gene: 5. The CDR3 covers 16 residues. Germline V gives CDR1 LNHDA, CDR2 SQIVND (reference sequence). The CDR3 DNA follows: TGTGCCAGTAGTACGGGACTAGCGGGAGTTCGAGAGACCCAGTACTTC. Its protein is CASSTGLAGVRETQYF. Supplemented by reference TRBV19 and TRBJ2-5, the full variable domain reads DGGITQSPKYLFRKEGQNVTLSCEQNLNHDAMYWYRQDPGQGLRLIYYSQIVNDFQKGDIAEGYSVSREKKESFPLTVTSAQKNPTAFYLCASSTGLAGVRETQYFGPGTRLLVL.

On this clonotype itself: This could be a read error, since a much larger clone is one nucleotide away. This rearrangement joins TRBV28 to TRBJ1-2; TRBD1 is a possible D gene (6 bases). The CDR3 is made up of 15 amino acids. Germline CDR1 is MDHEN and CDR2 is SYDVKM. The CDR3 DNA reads TGTGCCAGCTGTATAATAGGGACAAATAACTATGGCCACACCTTC. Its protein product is CASCIIGTNNYGHTF.

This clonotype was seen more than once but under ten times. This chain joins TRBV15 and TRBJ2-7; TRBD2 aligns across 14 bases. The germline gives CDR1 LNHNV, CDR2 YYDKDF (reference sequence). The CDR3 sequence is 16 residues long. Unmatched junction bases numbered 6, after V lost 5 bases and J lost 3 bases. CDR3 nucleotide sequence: TGTGCCACCAGCCCTGGCGGGACTAGCGGGAGCTACGAGCAGTACTTC. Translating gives CATSPGGTSGSYEQYF.

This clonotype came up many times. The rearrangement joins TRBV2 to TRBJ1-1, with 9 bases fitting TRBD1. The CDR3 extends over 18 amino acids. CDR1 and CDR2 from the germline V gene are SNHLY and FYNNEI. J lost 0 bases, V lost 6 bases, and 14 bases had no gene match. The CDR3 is CASRIVKGQGDMNTEAFF. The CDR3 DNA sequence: TGTGCCAGCAGAATTGTGAAGGGACAGGGTGATATGAACACTGAAGCTTTCTTT.